The sequence of this TCR beta chain was determined in a study of T cells in Graves' hyperthyroidism and ophthalmopathy. Study details: Prior to any treatment, at the point of initial diagnosis, peripheral blood was collected.

Worth noting for this clonotype: Its antigen is as yet unknown.

General observations from the study: Most expanded thyroid clonotypes above 0.001 also appeared in blood. A model using 13 V-J features told ophthalmopathy apart from stable hyperthyroidism. Ophthalmopathy was identified by the model a median approximately 6.4 months ahead of onset.

The TCR beta CDR3 regions underwent amplification using RNA transcripts as the source. The HTBI primer set drove a first-round RT-PCR of the TCR CDR3. TCRdb ran MiXCR on the multiplex PCR reads and lists one entry per CDR3 protein. The data show about 640,000 distinct CDR3 sequences, approximately 15% seen once. Per germline, CDR1 MGHRA and CDR2 YSYEKL. The CDR3 covers 16 residues. Trimming took 3 bases from V and 1 from J, leaving 15 bases between them. The origin of this receptor is a woman between 45 and 60 years old with Graves' ophthalmopathy. The chain links TRBV4-1 to TRBJ2-5; D is perhaps TRBD2 (5 bases). Sequenced sample: blood. CDR3 nucleotide sequence: TGCGCCAGCAGCCAGAACACCGGGGTTTCCCAAGAGACCCAGTACTTC. The encoded protein is CASSQNTGVSQETQYF.